Listed below are T cell receptor beta chains from one sample, sequenced in a study of blood T cell repertoires in COVID-19. TCRdb's copy holds only in-frame clones and misses some; the assay was immunoSEQ multiplex PCR. Counted here are 350,000 to 550,000 clones, around 87% occurring once; the ten biggest clones make up 0.9% to 1.2%. The sequencing sample was made of PBMCs or T cells enriched from blood (not recorded which). The receptor set was obtained from a young man who had recovered from COVID-19. Each CDR3 is given with its conserved first and last residue. The D gene is left open where the match is weak. A row's size may be missing; if present it is once, few, many or a size class.

j_call,clone_size,d_call,v_call,cdr3_length,cdr3_aa
TRBJ2-7,-,TRBD2,TRBV10-3,14,CAIGQRGESYEQYF
TRBJ2-2,-,TRBD1,TRBV25-1,14,CASSLTGNPGELFF
TRBJ1-6,-,-,TRBV30,15,CAWSLGPAGASPLHF
TRBJ1-6,-,-,TRBV19,14,CASSTRQVNSPLHF
TRBJ1-1,-,-,TRBV28,12,CASSSWSGEAFF
TRBJ1-1,-,TRBD1,TRBV2,16,CASRSLTGGMNTEAFF
TRBJ2-7,-,TRBD1,TRBV5-1,15,CASSSLTGVSYEQYF
TRBJ1-3,-,-,TRBV15,17,CATSRDSTGLAGNTIYF
TRBJ2-1,-,TRBD2,TRBV20-1,13,CSASPGLADEQFF
TRBJ1-1,few,-,TRBV3-1/TRBV3-2,14,CATGRGFMNTEAFF
TRBJ1-1,-,-,TRBV5-1,15,CASSSKTGLGTEAFF
TRBJ1-5,-,-,TRBV28,14,CASSLQATNQPQHF
TRBJ2-1,-,TRBD1,TRBV4-2,16,CASSRSPGQPYNEQFF
TRBJ2-5,-,-,TRBV5-1,13,CASSYRGQETQYF
TRBJ2-1,-,-,TRBV5-5,14,CASSLTGTDNEQFF
TRBJ2-7,-,TRBD2,TRBV4-1,16,CASSQDATSGRREQYF
TRBJ2-1,-,-,TRBV29-1,13,CSVERDSSNEQFF
TRBJ1-5,-,-,TRBV5-4,14,CASTFRDTYQPQHF
TRBJ1-2,few,TRBD1,TRBV28,15,CASSSGTASSYGYTF
TRBJ2-1,-,TRBD1,TRBV7-9,14,CASSIWTGRNEQFF
TRBJ2-3,-,-,TRBV6-5,15,CASSYSPSGSDTQYF
TRBJ2-3,-,-,TRBV7-3,15,CASSATGYATDTQYF
TRBJ2-1,-,TRBD2,TRBV18,11,CASSPTSGLFF
TRBJ1-6,-,TRBD1,TRBV6-5,15,CASSYRRTGLSPLHF
TRBJ1-4,once,TRBD1,TRBV7-8,15,CASSFRGFVGEKLFF
TRBJ2-7,-,-,TRBV7-9,14,CASSLGGGIDEQYF
TRBJ2-2,few,TRBD1,TRBV7-3,16,CASSLTGTGGSGELFF
TRBJ2-4,-,TRBD2,TRBV3-1/TRBV3-2,19,CASSQDQGGGREGQNIQYF
TRBJ2-4,-,-,TRBV29-1,14,CSAAARAAKNIQYF
TRBJ1-2,-,-,TRBV12-5,13,CASGLVSLYAYTF
TRBJ2-7,-,TRBD2,TRBV15,17,CATSREKPSGSGYEQYF
TRBJ1-2,-,-,TRBV28,12,CASSFQGYGYTF
TRBJ1-2,once,-,TRBV3-1/TRBV3-2,14,CASSQEVGPYGYTF
TRBJ2-1,-,-,TRBV12-3/TRBV12-4,13,CASTTSSYNEQFF
TRBJ2-5,-,-,TRBV4-1,14,CASSQEGGQETQYF
TRBJ1-3,few,TRBD1,TRBV30,16,CAWSRDRVGSGNTIYF
TRBJ1-1,-,-,TRBV28,11,CASGANTEAFF
TRBJ1-1,-,-,TRBV4-1,17,CASSQDPRGVLNTEAFF
TRBJ1-5,-,-,TRBV28,15,CASRVTGGRNQPQHF
TRBJ2-2,-,TRBD2,TRBV5-6,15,CASSRGLADTGELFF
TRBJ1-4,-,TRBD1,TRBV11-3,19,CASSLVFRDSEDVGEKLFF
TRBJ2-7,-,-,TRBV7-9,13,CASRGSQTYEQYF
TRBJ1-1,-,-,TRBV30,11,CAWRRGTEAFF
TRBJ2-2,-,-,TRBV5-1,16,CASSWPLDSNTGELFF
TRBJ2-5,-,-,TRBV18,14,CASSPRTSQETQYF
TRBJ1-4,-,-,TRBV27,18,CASSSLWGGQVANEKLFF
TRBJ1-2,-,-,TRBV19,12,CASSISSYGYTF
TRBJ2-2,-,TRBD2,TRBV2,13,CASSGSITGELFF
TRBJ2-1,-,TRBD2,TRBV15,16,CATSRVPGTSAHEQFF
TRBJ2-7,once,TRBD2,TRBV5-4,15,CASSPGASGRNEQYF
TRBJ2-1,-,TRBD2,TRBV18,16,CASSPYSGSSYNEQFF
TRBJ1-5,-,-,TRBV21-1,14,CASDWQNRNQPQHF
TRBJ2-1,-,-,TRBV14,14,CASSQRRGGYEQFF
TRBJ2-1,-,TRBD1,TRBV10-1,13,CASARDSHNEQFF
TRBJ2-5,-,-,TRBV6-5,14,CASSYGGIQETQYF
TRBJ2-3,-,-,TRBV18,13,CASSPYFTDTQYF
TRBJ1-5,-,-,TRBV28,12,CASSTSYQPQHF
TRBJ2-7,-,TRBD2,TRBV20-1,15,CSASGLAGSDYEQYF
TRBJ2-7,-,-,TRBV5-4,11,CASSSAYEQYF